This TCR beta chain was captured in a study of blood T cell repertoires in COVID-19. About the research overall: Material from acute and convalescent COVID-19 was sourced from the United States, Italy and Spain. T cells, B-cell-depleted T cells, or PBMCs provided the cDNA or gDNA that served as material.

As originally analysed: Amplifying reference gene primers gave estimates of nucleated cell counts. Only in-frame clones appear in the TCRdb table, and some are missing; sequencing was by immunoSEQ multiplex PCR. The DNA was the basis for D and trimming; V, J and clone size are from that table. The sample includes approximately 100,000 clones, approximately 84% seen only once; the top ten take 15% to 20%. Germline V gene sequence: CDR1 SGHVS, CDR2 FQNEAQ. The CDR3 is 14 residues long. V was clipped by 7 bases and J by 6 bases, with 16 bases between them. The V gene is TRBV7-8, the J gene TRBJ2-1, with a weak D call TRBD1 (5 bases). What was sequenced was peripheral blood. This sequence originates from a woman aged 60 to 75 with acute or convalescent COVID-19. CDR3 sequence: CASTQIQGRNEQFF. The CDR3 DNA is TGTGCCAGCACTCAGATCCAGGGCCGCAATGAGCAGTTCTTC.